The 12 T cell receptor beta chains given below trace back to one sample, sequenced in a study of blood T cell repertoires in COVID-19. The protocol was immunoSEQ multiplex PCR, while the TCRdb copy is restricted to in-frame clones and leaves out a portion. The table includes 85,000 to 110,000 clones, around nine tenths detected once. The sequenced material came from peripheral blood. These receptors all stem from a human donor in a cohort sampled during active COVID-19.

The CDR3 loop is CASSPRDRGREKLFF. DNA of the CDR3: TGTGCCAGCAGTCCCCGGGACAGGGGGCGTGAAAAACTGTTTTTT. V gene TRBV27 combines with J gene TRBJ1-4; 12 nucleotides align to TRBD1. The CDR3 loop spans 15 amino acids. V shed 5 bases, J shed 7 bases, and the junction held 5 bases outside the gene matches. The germline CDR1 and CDR2 sequences are MNHEY and SMNVEV (reference sequence).

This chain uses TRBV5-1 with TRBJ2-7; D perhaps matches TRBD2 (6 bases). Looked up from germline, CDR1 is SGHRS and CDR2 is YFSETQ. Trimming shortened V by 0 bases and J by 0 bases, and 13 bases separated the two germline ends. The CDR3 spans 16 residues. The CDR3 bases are TGCGCCAGCAGCTTGGGAGTGGGGGGAAGCTCCTACGAGCAGTACTTC. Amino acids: CASSLGVGGSSYEQYF.

The CDR3 coding sequence is TGCGCCAGCAGCTCTTGGACAGGGAAAGAGGACGAGCAGTACTTC. It encodes CASSSWTGKEDEQYF. This chain links TRBV5-1 with TRBJ2-7; TRBD1 matches 8 bases. From germline, CDR1 is SGHRS and CDR2 YFSETQ. Trimming cost V 3 bases and J 5 bases; bases outside gene matches: 10. CDR3 size: 15 residues.

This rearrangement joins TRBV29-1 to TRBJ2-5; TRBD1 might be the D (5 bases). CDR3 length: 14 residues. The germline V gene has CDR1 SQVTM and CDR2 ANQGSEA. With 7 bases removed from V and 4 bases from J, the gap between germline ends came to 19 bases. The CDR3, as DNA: TGCAGCGCTGGGGCCCTCCTCGCCCGAGAGACCCAGTACTTC. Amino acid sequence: CSAGALLARETQYF.

The CDR3 sequence is CASLIRGGRDYNEQFF. The CDR3 DNA sequence: TGTGCCAGTCTAATTAGGGGGGGGCGCGACTACAATGAGCAGTTCTTC. The rearrangement links TRBV27 to TRBJ2-1; D may be TRBD2 (7 bases). The V end lost 9 bases, the J end lost 3 bases, and 21 bases lay between the germline ends. CDR3 size: 16 residues. Germline V gene lookup returns CDR1 MNHEY and CDR2 SMNVEV (reference sequence).

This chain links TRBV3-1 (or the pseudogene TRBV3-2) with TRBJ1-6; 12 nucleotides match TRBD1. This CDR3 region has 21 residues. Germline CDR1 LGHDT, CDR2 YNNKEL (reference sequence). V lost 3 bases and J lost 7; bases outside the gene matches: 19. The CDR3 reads CASSHPGPGQGARVRNSPLHF. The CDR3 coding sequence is TGTGCCAGCAGCCACCCGGGTCCGGGACAGGGGGCGCGGGTCCGGAATTCACCCCTCCACTTT.

The CDR3 sequence is CASSVGDRDTGELFF. The CDR3 nucleotides read TGCGCCAGCAGCGTGGGGGACAGGGACACCGGGGAGCTGTTTTTT. The chain combines TRBV5-1 with TRBJ2-2, with TRBD1 identical over 9 bases. The CDR3 loop spans 15 amino acids. J was trimmed by 3 bases and V by 4 bases; bases with no gene match: 4. CDR1 is SGHRS, CDR2 YFSETQ, per germline. Full variable domain (rest looked up from reference TRBV5-1 and TRBJ2-2): KAGVTQTPRYLIKTRGQQVTLSCSPISGHRSVSWYQQTPGQGLQFLFEYFSETQRNKGNFPGRFSGRQFSNSRSEMNVSTLELGDSALYLCASSVGDRDTGELFFGEGSRLTVL.

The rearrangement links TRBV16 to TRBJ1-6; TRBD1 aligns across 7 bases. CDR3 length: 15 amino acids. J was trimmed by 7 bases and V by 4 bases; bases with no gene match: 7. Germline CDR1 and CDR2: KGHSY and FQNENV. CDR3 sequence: CASSPRDSSNSPLHF. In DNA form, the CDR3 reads TGTGCCAGCAGCCCGAGGGACAGCTCGAATTCACCCCTCCACTTT.

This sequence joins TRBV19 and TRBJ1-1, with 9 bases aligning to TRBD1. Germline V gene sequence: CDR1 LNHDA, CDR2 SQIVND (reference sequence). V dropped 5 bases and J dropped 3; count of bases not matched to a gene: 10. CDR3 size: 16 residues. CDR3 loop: CASSPMDRGGYTEAFF. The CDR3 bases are TGTGCCAGTAGTCCTATGGACAGGGGAGGTTACACTGAAGCTTTCTTT.

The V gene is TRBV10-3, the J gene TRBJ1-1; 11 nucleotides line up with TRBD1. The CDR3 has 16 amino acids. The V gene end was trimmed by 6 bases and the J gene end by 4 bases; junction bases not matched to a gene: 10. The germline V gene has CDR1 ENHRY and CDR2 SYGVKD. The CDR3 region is CAIRPDRGQVSTEAFF. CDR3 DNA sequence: TGTGCCATCAGGCCGGACAGGGGGCAGGTGAGCACTGAAGCTTTCTTT.

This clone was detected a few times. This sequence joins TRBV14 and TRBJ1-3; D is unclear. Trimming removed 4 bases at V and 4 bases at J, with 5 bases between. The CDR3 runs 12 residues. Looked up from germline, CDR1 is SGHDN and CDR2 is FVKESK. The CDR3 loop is CASSRIGNTIYF. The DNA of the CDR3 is TGTGCCAGCAGCCGTATAGGAAACACCATATATTTT.

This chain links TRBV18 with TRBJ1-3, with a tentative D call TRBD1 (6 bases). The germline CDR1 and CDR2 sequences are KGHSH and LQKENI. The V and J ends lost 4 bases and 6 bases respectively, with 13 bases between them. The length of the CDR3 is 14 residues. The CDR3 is CASSLQGSENTIYF. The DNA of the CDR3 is TGTGCCAGCTCACTTCAGGGGTCCGAAAACACCATATATTTT.